A selection of T cell receptor beta chains follows, all from one sample in a study of blood T cell repertoires in COVID-19. Measured with immunoSEQ multiplex PCR; TCRdb has only the in-frame clones, and not every one. The sample has 100,000 to 150,000 clones, about 70% seen once. Source material: peripheral blood. Receptor source: a man older than 75 with COVID-19, enrolled during active disease. Each CDR3 is given with its conserved first and last residue. D genes are given only for firm matches. The listing skips clone size in some rows; elsewhere it reads once, few, many or a size class.

j_gene	v_gene	d_gene	len	abundance	CDR3nt	CDR3aa
TRBJ2-1	TRBV6-2/TRBV6-3	TRBD2	17	-	TGTGCCAGCAGTTACGGGGGTAGCGGGAGAAACGGAGCTGAGCAGTTCTTC	CASSYGGSGRNGAEQFF
TRBJ2-7	TRBV21-1	-	17	-	TGTGCCAGCAGCAAAGTCTATGCAGGGGGGCCCTCCTACGAGCAGTACTTC	CASSKVYAGGPSYEQYF
TRBJ2-5	TRBV7-9	-	15	-	TGTGCCAGCAGCCCCCTGGGGGCCTTACAAGAGACCCAGTACTTC	CASSPLGALQETQYF
TRBJ1-3	TRBV7-8	-	14	-	TGTGCCAGCAGCTTGACGGGGTCTGGAAACACCATATATTTT	CASSLTGSGNTIYF
TRBJ1-1	TRBV4-3	-	14	-	TGCGCCAGCAGCCAAACCGGCAGGTCTACTGAAGCTTTCTTT	CASSQTGRSTEAFF
TRBJ2-1	TRBV12-3/TRBV12-4	-	13	-	TGTGCCAGCAGCCCCAAGGGGATGAATGAGCAGTTCTTC	CASSPKGMNEQFF
TRBJ2-2	TRBV27	-	15	-	TGTGCCAGCAGTTTGGTGGACTACAAAACCGGGGAGCTGTTTTTT	CASSLVDYKTGELFF
TRBJ2-1	TRBV4-1	TRBD1	17	-	TGCGCCAGCAGCCGACTTCTCGACAGGGGGAGCGGCTATGAGCAGTTCTTC	CASSRLLDRGSGYEQFF
TRBJ1-1	TRBV20-1	-	11	few	TGCAGTGCTAGAGACAGGACTGAAGCTTTCTTT	CSARDRTEAFF
TRBJ2-5	TRBV27	-	14	-	TGTGCCAGCAGGGGAAGCAGGGGACGAGAGACCCAGTACTTC	CASRGSRGRETQYF
TRBJ1-4	TRBV7-2	TRBD1	16	-	TGTGCCAGCAGCCAGACCACCGACAGGGCTAGAGAAAAACTGTTTTTT	CASSQTTDRAREKLFF
TRBJ1-1	TRBV7-9	-	13	-	TGTGCCTCTAACAAAGGGGCGAACACTGAAGCTTTCTTT	CASNKGANTEAFF
TRBJ1-1	TRBV5-1	-	14	-	TGCGCCAGCAGCTTTGGGCAGGGTGGAGATGAAGCTTTCTTT	CASSFGQGGDEAFF
TRBJ2-7	TRBV7-6	-	15	-	TGTGCCAGCAGCTTACGGGTACTAGAAGGATACGAGCAGTACTTC	CASSLRVLEGYEQYF
TRBJ2-7	TRBV28	-	13	-	TGTGCCAGCAGTCTCGGGGTCTCCTACGAGCAGTACTTC	CASSLGVSYEQYF
TRBJ2-7	TRBV11-2	TRBD1	15	-	TGTGCCAGCAGGCACCTTAGGACAGGGGGGTTCGGGAAGTACTTC	CASRHLRTGGFGKYF
TRBJ2-7	TRBV10-3	TRBD2	14	-	TGTGCCATCAGTGAGTCGGGAGGGGCAAGGGAGCAGTACTTC	CAISESGGAREQYF
TRBJ2-7	TRBV6-5	TRBD2	16	-	TGTGCCAGCAGTTACTCATTAGCGGGAGGGCCAGGGGAGCAGTACTTC	CASSYSLAGGPGEQYF
TRBJ1-1	TRBV28	-	15	few	TGTGCCAGCAGTTTATCCGGGGAAGGTGGCACTGAAGCTTTCTTT	CASSLSGEGGTEAFF
TRBJ1-3	TRBV19	TRBD1	15	-	TGTGCCAGTAGGAAACCGGGACAGGGAACCTCCACCATATATTTT	CASRKPGQGTSTIYF
TRBJ1-1	TRBV11-1	-	12	-	TGTGCCAGCAGCCATGGAGTTCCGGAAGCTTTCTTT	CASSHGVPEAFF
TRBJ2-7	TRBV27	-	14	-	TGTGCCAGCAGTTTGCAGGGGCGCTCCTACGAGCAGTACTTC	CASSLQGRSYEQYF
TRBJ2-6	TRBV7-9	TRBD2	16	-	TGTGCCAGCACCACCCGGGGGGACTCTGGGGCCAACGTCCTGACTTTC	CASTTRGDSGANVLTF
TRBJ2-3	TRBV27	TRBD2	15	once	TGTGCCAGCAGTTTTTTTCCCGGGACTAGGAATACGCAGTATTTT	CASSFFPGTRNTQYF
TRBJ1-5	TRBV6-9	-	17	once	TGTGCCAGCAGTTATAAAGCCGCCAGGGCCAGCAATCAGCCCCAGCATTTT	CASSYKAARASNQPQHF
TRBJ2-7	TRBV11-2	-	14	-	TGTGCCAGCAGCTTAGTGGCTAGCCGCTACGAGCAGTACTTC	CASSLVASRYEQYF
TRBJ1-4	TRBV20-1	-	15	-	TGCAGTGCTAGTCGAGGGGGGGGAGCTAATGAAAAACTGTTTTTT	CSASRGGGANEKLFF
TRBJ1-2	TRBV19	-	14	few	TGTGCCAGTAGCGGGGTTGCGGCTGACTATGGCTACACCTTC	CASSGVAADYGYTF
TRBJ1-3	TRBV9	TRBD1	15	-	TGTGCCAGCAGCCCGGGACAGTGGGTCAGAAACACCATATATTTT	CASSPGQWVRNTIYF
TRBJ2-7	TRBV7-2	-	14	-	TGTGCCAGCAGCTTAGATACCTACTACTACGAGCAGTACTTC	CASSLDTYYYEQYF
TRBJ2-1	TRBV19	TRBD2	16	few	TGTGCCAGTAGTATAGGTGTTCTAGCGGGGTACAATGAGCAGTTCTTC	CASSIGVLAGYNEQFF
TRBJ1-5	TRBV6-5	-	11	-	TGTGCCAGCGGAGACAATCAGCCCCAGCATTTT	CASGDNQPQHF
TRBJ2-7	TRBV30	-	12	once	TGTGCCTGGAGTGTAGGGGGCTACGAGCAGTACTTC	CAWSVGGYEQYF
TRBJ2-7	TRBV10-3	TRBD2	18	-	TGTGCCGCCATGCAGGGACCGACTAGCGGGAGGGCCTGGGACGAGCAGTACTTC	CAAMQGPTSGRAWDEQYF
TRBJ2-1	TRBV6-5	-	15	few	TGTGCCAGCAGCGGTATTCTGAGCTCCTACAATGAGCAGTTCTTC	CASSGILSSYNEQFF
TRBJ2-7	TRBV6-5	TRBD1	14	-	TGTGCCAGCAGTTACGGACAGGGGGCCTACGAGCAGTACTTC	CASSYGQGAYEQYF
TRBJ2-1	TRBV5-1	TRBD2	15	-	TGCGCCAGCAGCAAAAGCGGGGACTCCTACAATGAGCAGTTCTTC	CASSKSGDSYNEQFF
TRBJ2-7	TRBV4-1	TRBD2	16	-	TGCGCCAGCAGCCACCAGGGACTAGCGGAGTCCTACGAGCAGTACTTC	CASSHQGLAESYEQYF
TRBJ1-2	TRBV7-2	TRBD1	14	-	TGTGCCAGCAGCTTACGGGACAGATCTCGGGGCTACACCTTC	CASSLRDRSRGYTF
TRBJ2-1	TRBV10-3	-	15	-	TGTGCCATCAGTGATAGAACCACTCCGCGGCATGAGCAGTTCTTC	CAISDRTTPRHEQFF
TRBJ2-7	TRBV6-1	TRBD1	15	-	TGTGCCAGCAGTGAAGGGACAGGGCTATCCTACGAGCAGTACTTC	CASSEGTGLSYEQYF